A single sample gave rise to the 2 T cell receptor beta chains below, sequenced in a study of cytomegalovirus exposure and HLA in healthy donors (TCRdb year 2017). Library preparation was by the immunoSEQ multiplex PCR assay. The multiplex PCR relied on a mix of 60 forward primers for TCR Vbeta segments and 13 reverse primers for TCR Jbeta segments. The immuneACCESS repertoire file appears here via TCRdb, limited to in-frame rearrangements. These files lack a portion of the clones; in checked studies, under half of the deficit traces to unresolved V genes, and the cause of the others is not known. In all, the sample holds more than 90,000 clones, and less than 70% of those were seen once. The ten largest clones take up roughly 2.4% of the sample. Sequencing was performed on PBMCs. These receptors all stem from a woman aged 30 to 39 in good health and CMV-seronegative.

This rearrangement joins TRBV28 to TRBJ1-1; the match to TRBD1 covers 7 bases. V dropped 4 bases and J dropped 10; count of bases not matched to a gene: 6. The germline CDR1 and CDR2 sequences are MDHEN and SYDVKM. The CDR3 consists of 12 residues. The chain's CDR3 is CASSSETGRAFF. As DNA, the CDR3 is TGTGCCAGCAGTTCCGAGACAGGGAGAGCTTTCTTT.

This clone was detected a few times. This chain connects TRBV27 to TRBJ2-7; the match to TRBD2 covers 8 bases. The CDR3 has 16 residues. Germline lookup yields CDR1 MNHEY and CDR2 SMNVEV (reference sequence). With 3 bases clipped from V and 0 bases from J, the junction kept 7 bases outside the gene matches. The CDR3 bases are TGTGCCAGCAGTTTCCTAGCGGGCTCCATCTCCTACGAGCAGTACTTC. This translates into CASSFLAGSISYEQYF.